The entry below describes one T cell receptor beta chain. As yet, its antigen is unknown. The normal lung sample lay at least 3 cm, and maximally far, from the tumour. Method: immunoSEQ multiplex PCR; TCRdb's copy keeps in-frame clones and lacks some. The sample has around 5,000 clones, about 88% seen once. The data are from a study of immune cell composition in non-small cell lung cancer. Study results and caveats: Clones >0.5% enriched in tumour were rarer in adenocarcinoma (about 33%) than squamous (approximately 80%). Shared sequences between tumour-reactive and dominant in vivo clones were not proven. In adenocarcinoma, maximal tumour-associated clone frequency tracked TIL tumour reactivity. Tumour TCR-beta clonality showed no significant link to smoking pack-years.

The CDR3 is 14 residues long. Per germline, CDR1 SGDLS and CDR2 YYNGEE. V was clipped by 0 bases and J by 4 bases, with 10 bases between them. This TCR was sampled from a human donor with non-small cell lung cancer. Some clones in this sample may be carry-over from other donors' samples. The chain joins TRBV9 to TRBJ2-5, with D tentatively TRBD1 (5 bases). Sequencing input: non-adjacent lung tissue. CDR3 DNA: TGTGCCAGCAGCGTAGGGCAGGGTAGAGAGACCCAGTACTTC. It yields the protein CASSVGQGRETQYF. Based on the CDR3 plus reference TRBV9 and TRBJ2-5, the full variable domain is DSGVTQTPKHLITATGQRVTLRCSPRSGDLSVYWYQQSLDQGLQFLIQYYNGEERAKGNILERFSAQQFPDLHSELNLSSLELGDSALYFCASSVGQGRETQYFGPGTRLLVL.